This T cell receptor (beta chain) came from a study of T cell changes during pregnancy in multiple sclerosis. Sequencing used immunoSEQ multiplex PCR; TCRdb keeps in-frame clones, though not all of them. The sample records approximately 37,000 clones, about 88% being singletons. This CDR3 contains 14 residues. Germline V CDR1 and CDR2: MNHNY, SVGAGI (reference sequence). V was pared by 0 bases and J by 4 bases, with 10 bases between. This material consisted of CD4+ T cells from peripheral blood mononuclear cells, taken in the first trimester of pregnancy. This receptor was obtained from a female donor with multiple sclerosis, enrolled in a pregnancy study. This chain links TRBV6-6 with TRBJ2-7; weak D call: TRBD1 (5 bases). The DNA of the CDR3 is TGTGCCAGCAGTTACTCGATTGGGGCTTACGAGCAGTACTTC. The encoded protein is CASSYSIGAYEQYF.